This TCR beta chain emerged from a study of regulatory T cells in long-lasting Graves disease. Time point: newly diagnosed GD, antithyroid drugs for less than 3 months. Generation of the TCR library employed RNA extracted from PBMCs. General study points: Graves' patients with persistent disease showed TCR diversity lower than patients newly diagnosed. Persistent patients shared more public clonotypes (under 3,000) than newly diagnosed patients (about 1,000).

Both iRepertoire HTBI primers and Arm-PCR of CDR3 regions were used to build the TCR beta libraries. TCRdb used MiXCR to reprocess the multiplex PCR reads, holding one entry per CDR3 protein. The sample yields some 600,000 distinct CDR3 sequences, about 16% seen once. CDR3 length equals 14 residues. CDR1 is LNHNV and CDR2 is YYDKDF in the germline V gene (reference sequence). Trimming left V 7 bases short and J 4 bases short, with 17 bases between. This clonotype has ten or more counts. The antigen remains unidentified. The same data also contributed to another study, on T cells in Graves' hyperthyroidism and ophthalmopathy. According to that study: The TCR CDR3 was amplified in a first-round RT-PCR using the HTBI primer set. Blood shared most expanded thyroid clonotypes above 0.001.

The chain employs TRBV15 and TRBJ2-7; D is tentatively TRBD1 or TRBD2 (5 bases each). The TCR comes from a man between 18 and 29 years old with Graves disease. The sample in question was peripheral blood mononuclear cells (PBMCs), obtained at new diagnosis, from a patient treated with antithyroid drugs. CDR3 residues: CATKGSGGGYEQYF. The CDR3 nucleotides read TGTGCCACCAAGGGTTCAGGTGGGGGTTACGAGCAGTACTTC.